Given below is one T cell receptor (beta chain) in context. Its target is not known. The CDR3 totals 16 residues. Germline V gene data show CDR1 as ENHRY and CDR2 as SYGVKD. J lost 4 bases, V lost 4 bases, and 7 bases had no gene match. This sample is part of a study of shared clonotypes between healthy human individuals. Study-level results: In the sorted subsets, rarefaction showed sequencing was incomplete despite large depth. Lower generation probabilities were found for non-shared clonotypes than for those shared by all four donors.

Each PCR replicate from the sorted subsets contained 200 to 250 ng DNA, which is tens of thousands of T cell genomes. TCRdb's table, derived via immunoSEQ multiplex PCR, lists solely in-frame clones and lacks some. The data hold millions of clones, with 90% to 95% observed a single time. The TCR sequence derives from a man aged 18 to 30 in good health. Specimen: naive CD4+ T cells sorted from blood. Subset: CD45RA+ positively selected. V and J are TRBV10-3 and TRBJ2-5; 12 bases agree with TRBD2. CDR3 in amino acids: CAISGGRGLAGETQYF. The CDR3 DNA is TGTGCCATCAGTGGGGGCCGGGGACTAGCGGGAGAGACCCAGTACTTC.